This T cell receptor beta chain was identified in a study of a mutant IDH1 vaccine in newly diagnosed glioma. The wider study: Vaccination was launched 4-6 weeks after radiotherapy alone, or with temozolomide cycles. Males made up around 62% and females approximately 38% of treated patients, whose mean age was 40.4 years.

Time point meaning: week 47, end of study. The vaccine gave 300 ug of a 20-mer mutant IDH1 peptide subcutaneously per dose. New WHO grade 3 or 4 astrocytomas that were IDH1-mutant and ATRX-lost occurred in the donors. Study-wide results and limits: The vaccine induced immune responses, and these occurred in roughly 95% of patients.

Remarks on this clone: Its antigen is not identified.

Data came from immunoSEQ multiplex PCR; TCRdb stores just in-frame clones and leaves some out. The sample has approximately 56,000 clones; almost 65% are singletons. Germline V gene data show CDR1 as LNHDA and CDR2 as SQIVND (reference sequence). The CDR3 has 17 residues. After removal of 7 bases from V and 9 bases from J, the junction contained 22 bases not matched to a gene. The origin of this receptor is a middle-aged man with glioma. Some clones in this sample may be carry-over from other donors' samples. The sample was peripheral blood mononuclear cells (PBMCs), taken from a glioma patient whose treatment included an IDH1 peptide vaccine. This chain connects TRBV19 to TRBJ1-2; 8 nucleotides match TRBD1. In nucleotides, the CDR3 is TGTGCCAGTAACCTGGGAGATCCGAACAGGGGGTCTTATAGCTACACCTTC. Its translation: CASNLGDPNRGSYSYTF.